A single sample gave rise to the 27 T cell receptor beta chains below, sequenced in a study of blood T cells in healthy people across ages. Combining a sample-barcoded 5' primer with a J-beta primer mix, a second PCR ran for roughly 7 to 11 cycles. One entry per CDR3 protein results from TCRdb running MiXCR on the 5' RACE reads. Here the sample spans about 1,400,000 distinct CDR3 sequences, 55% to 75% being singletons. The specimen was blood. These receptors originate from a man aged 18-30 years in good health.

The V call is TRBV2, the J call TRBJ2-5; D possibly corresponds to TRBD1 (5 bases). Germline loops: CDR1 SNHLY, CDR2 FYNNEI. The CDR3 spans 15 residues. The V end was cut by 4 bases, the J end by 2 bases, with 14 bases between. This CDR3 reads CASSAAQGKQETQYF. The CDR3 nucleotides are TGTGCCAGCAGTGCCGCCCAGGGTAAACAAGAGACCCAGTACTTC.

This chain joins TRBV5-5 and TRBJ2-7; TRBD2 matches 9 bases. The CDR3 has 17 residues. Germline V gene data show CDR1 as SGHKS and CDR2 as YYEKEE (reference sequence). V gave up 0 bases and J gave up 7 bases; unmatched junction bases: 14. CDR3 loop: CASSLEGASGALREQYF. In DNA form, the CDR3 reads TGTGCCAGCAGCTTGGAGGGGGCTAGCGGGGCTTTAAGAGAGCAGTACTTC.

Only a few counts were recorded for this clonotype. The chain has TRBV12-3 or TRBV12-4 and TRBJ2-1; D may be TRBD2 (6 bases). V lost 3 bases, J lost 4 bases, and 13 bases lay in between. The CDR3 loop spans 15 amino acids. CDR3 DNA: TGTGCCAGCAGTTTGCGGGGCGGGTATTACAATGAGCAGTTCTTC. Encoded protein: CASSLRGGYYNEQFF.

This clonotype came up a few times. V is TRBV20-1 and J is TRBJ2-7; D remains unclear. The CDR3 runs to 14 residues. V was shortened by 6 bases and J by 0 bases, with 15 bases between the two germline ends. Germline V gene data show CDR1 as DFQATT and CDR2 as SNEGSKA (reference sequence). The CDR3 is CSARKRRSSYEQYF. CDR3 DNA: TGCAGTGCCCGAAAGAGAAGGAGCTCCTACGAGCAGTACTTC.

This sequence joins TRBV2 and TRBJ2-1; the match to TRBD2 covers 11 bases. V shed 4 bases and J 13 bases; nucleotides not matched to a gene: 3. The length of the CDR3 is 12 residues. CDR1 and CDR2 from the germline V gene are SNHLY and FYNNEI. CDR3 loop: CASSGLAGSQFF. CDR3 in DNA: TGTGCCAGCAGTGGACTAGCGGGGAGTCAGTTCTTC.

The chain has TRBV20-1 and TRBJ2-4, with D uncertain. This CDR3 has 15 amino acids. Germline CDR1 reads DFQATT; CDR2 reads SNEGSKA (reference sequence). V lost 1 base to trimming and J lost 6 bases, with 16 bases between them. The CDR3 DNA is TGCAGTGCTAGAGTGCTCGCGGAATACCCAAACATTCAGTACTTC. The encoded protein is CSARVLAEYPNIQYF.

The chain links TRBV19 to TRBJ1-5; no reliable D call. Trimming cost V 3 bases and J 0 bases, with 12 bases left between them. CDR1 and CDR2 (germline): LNHDA, SQIVND (reference sequence). The CDR3 length is 16 residues. DNA of the CDR3: TGTGCCAGTAGTATTTTTCTGGGTCCTAGCAATCAGCCCCAGCATTTT. Translating it yields CASSIFLGPSNQPQHF.

The chain has TRBV6-6 and TRBJ1-5, with 8 bases matching TRBD1. This CDR3 has 15 amino acids. V was pared by 0 bases and J by 4 bases, with 2 bases of the junction left unmatched. Germline CDR1 is MNHNY and CDR2 is SVGAGI (reference sequence). The CDR3 region is CASSYSWTGNQPQHF. CDR3 coding DNA: TGTGCCAGCAGTTACTCCTGGACAGGGAATCAGCCCCAGCATTTT.

The V gene is TRBV28, the J gene TRBJ2-5; unclear D gene. The CDR3 extends over 15 amino acids. Germline-derived CDR1 and CDR2 are MDHEN and SYDVKM. V was cut by 3 bases and J by 2 bases, with 13 bases left in between. CDR3 region: CASSLVGSLQETQYF. In DNA, the CDR3 is TGTGCCAGCAGTTTGGTAGGGTCGCTACAAGAGACCCAGTACTTC. Full variable domain (outside the CDR3, taken from reference TRBV28 and TRBJ2-5): DVKVTQSSRYLVKRTGEKVFLECVQDMDHENMFWYRQDPGLGLRLIYFSYDVKMKEKGDIPEGYSVSREKKERFSLILESASTNQTSMYLCASSLVGSLQETQYFGPGTRLLVL.

The V call is TRBV6-4, the J call TRBJ2-1; the D gene is possibly TRBD1 (6 bases). V shed 2 bases and J shed 4 bases, with 15 bases lying between them. The CDR3 is made up of 16 amino acids. Germline CDR1 reads MRHNA; CDR2 reads SNTAGT. The CDR3 spells CASSDGTFSPYNEQFF. In DNA, the CDR3 is TGTGCCAGCAGTGACGGGACATTTTCCCCATACAATGAGCAGTTCTTC.

This clonotype was seen a few times. This chain joins TRBV30 and TRBJ2-3; 7 nucleotides align to TRBD1. CDR3 length equals 15 residues. V lost 0 bases to trimming and J lost 1 base; unmatched junction nucleotides: 4. Germline lookup yields CDR1 GTSNPN and CDR2 SVGIG (reference sequence). DNA of the CDR3: TGTGCCTGGAGTGTACTAGGGACAGGCACAGATACGCAGTATTTT. It is translated as CAWSVLGTGTDTQYF.

The CDR3, as DNA: TGCAGCGTCCTGACGCAGGCCAGACAAGAGACCCAGTACTTC. It translates to CSVLTQARQETQYF. The chain couples TRBV29-1 to TRBJ2-5; D unresolved. The ends were cut back, 6 bases at V and 2 bases at J, with 16 bases in the middle. The CDR3 consists of 14 residues. Germline values: CDR1 SQVTM, CDR2 ANQGSEA.

The J gene is TRBJ2-7, the V gene TRBV6-2 or TRBV6-3; tentatively, D is TRBD2 (6 bases). V lost 0 bases to trimming and J lost 1 base, with 19 bases between them. The CDR3 is 18 amino acids. The germline V gene encodes CDR1 MNHEY and CDR2 SVGEGT. The CDR3: CASSYSSNLRDSSYEQYF. For the CDR3, the DNA is TGTGCCAGCAGTTACTCGAGTAATCTCCGGGACTCGTCCTACGAGCAGTACTTC.

There are a few counts of this clonotype. V and J are TRBV10-2 and TRBJ2-7; D gene unclear. Germline V lookup: CDR1 WSHSY, CDR2 SAAADI. Trimming removed 6 bases from V and 3 bases from J, with 12 bases in between. The CDR3 has 13 amino acids. DNA of the CDR3: TGCGCCAGCAGCGCATGGTTATTCTACGAGCAGTACTTC. Translation gives CASSAWLFYEQYF.

V and J are TRBV10-3 and TRBJ2-6, with TRBD2 identical over 12 bases. V shed 8 bases and J 2 bases; nucleotides not matched to a gene: 4. The CDR3 is 16 amino acids. Germline loops: CDR1 ENHRY, CDR2 SYGVKD. CDR3 amino acids: CAIGPSGRAGANVLTF. The CDR3 DNA is TGTGCCATCGGGCCTAGCGGGAGGGCTGGGGCCAACGTCCTGACTTTC.

This clonotype was observed once. V and J are TRBV4-3 and TRBJ1-2, with D possibly being TRBD1 (5 bases). CDR1 is LGHNA and CDR2 is YSLEER in the germline V gene. This CDR3 is built from 16 residues. Deletions cut 0 bases from V and 2 bases from J, with 13 bases between. For the CDR3, the DNA is TGCGCCAGCAGCCAAGATCGGGGGGGAACGAACTATGGCTACACCTTC. Amino acid sequence: CASSQDRGGTNYGYTF.

V usage is TRBV7-9 and J usage is TRBJ2-1; 8 bases map to TRBD2. There are 19 residues in the CDR3. In germline, CDR1 is SEHNR, CDR2 FQNEAQ (reference sequence). V lost 2 bases and J lost 0; bases outside the gene matches: 12. The CDR3 region is CASSLRAGGPSSSYNEQFF. The CDR3 DNA reads TGTGCCAGCAGCTTAAGGGCGGGAGGACCGTCGAGCTCCTACAATGAGCAGTTCTTC.

This chain joins TRBV9 and TRBJ2-3; perhaps TRBD1 as D (7 bases). Germline CDR1 SGDLS, CDR2 YYNGEE. V lost 2 bases to trimming and J lost 2 bases, with 15 bases between them. The CDR3 consists of 16 residues. The CDR3 nucleotides read TGTGCCAGCAGCGTCAACAGGGGAGGTACCACAGATACGCAGTATTTT. This gives the protein CASSVNRGGTTDTQYF.

This chain links TRBV14 with TRBJ2-1; D is uncertain. The CDR3 covers 15 residues. Trimming shortened V by 0 bases and J by 0 bases, and 6 bases separated the two germline ends. The germline V gene has CDR1 SGHDN and CDR2 FVKESK. CDR3 nucleotides: TGTGCCAGCAGCCAAGAACGCGGCTCCTACAATGAGCAGTTCTTC. It is translated as CASSQERGSYNEQFF.

The count of this clonotype is one. This sequence joins TRBV6-2 or TRBV6-3 and TRBJ2-7; 8 nucleotides match TRBD2. The CDR3 loop spans 15 amino acids. Germline assignment: CDR1 MNHEY and CDR2 SVGEGT. With 7 bases clipped from V and 0 bases from J, the junction kept 8 bases outside the gene matches. The CDR3 loop reads CASKEVAGSSYEQYF. The CDR3 nucleotides are TGTGCCAGCAAGGAGGTAGCGGGGAGCTCCTACGAGCAGTACTTC.

This sequence joins TRBV7-2 and TRBJ2-7; D might be TRBD1 (5 bases). CDR1 is SGHTA and CDR2 is FQGNSA in the germline V gene. This CDR3 has 13 residues. Between the trimmed V and J ends, which lost 4 bases and 7 bases, there was a span of 14 bases. Written as DNA, the CDR3 is TGTGCCAGCAGCTCTAGTCCTTCAGGGGAGCAGTACTTC. Amino acid sequence: CASSSSPSGEQYF. The variable domain in full, with the rest retrieved from reference TRBV7-2 and TRBJ2-7, is GAGVSQSPSNKVTEKGKDVELRCDPISGHTALYWYRQSLGQGLEFLIYFQGNSAPDKSGLPSDRFSAERTGGSVSTLTIQRTQQEDSAVYLCASSSSPSGEQYFGPGTRLTVT.

This clonotype was detected only a few times. The chain recombines TRBV5-1 with TRBJ2-1; the match to TRBD1 covers 7 bases. Unmatched junction bases numbered 8, after V lost 4 bases and J lost 4 bases. CDR1 is SGHRS, CDR2 YFSETQ, per germline. The CDR3 spans 15 residues. CDR3: CASSVTGTAYNEQFF. The CDR3 DNA follows: TGCGCCAGCAGCGTTACCGGGACAGCTTACAATGAGCAGTTCTTC.

There are a few counts of this clonotype. V and J are TRBV12-5 and TRBJ2-3; D possibly corresponds to TRBD1 (6 bases). Trimming left V 0 bases short and J 8 bases short, with 6 bases between. The CDR3 loop spans 12 amino acids. Germline V gene data show CDR1 as LGHNT and CDR2 as FRNRAP. CDR3 loop: CASGLVGGTQYF. CDR3 coding DNA: TGTGCTAGTGGTTTGGTAGGGGGTACGCAGTATTTT.

Remarks on this clonotype: This may arise from a read error, as a much more abundant clone is one base away. V and J are TRBV3-1 and TRBJ1-2, with D possibly matching TRBD1 (6 bases). The V gene lost 3 bases and the J gene lost 7 bases, with 6 bases spanning the gap. The germline CDR1 and CDR2 sequences are LGHDT and YNNKEL (reference sequence). The CDR3 runs to 11 residues. CDR3 sequence: CASSHRGGYTF. DNA of the CDR3: TGTGCCAGCAGCCACAGGGGTGGCTACACCTTC. The full variable domain, with the rest looked up from reference TRBV3-1 and TRBJ1-2, is DTAVSQTPKYLVTQMGNDKSIKCEQNLGHDTMYWYKQDSKKFLKIMFSYNNKELIINETVPNRFSPKSPDKAHLNLHINSLELGDSAVYFCASSHRGGYTFGSGTRLTVV.

The chain uses TRBV6-6 and TRBJ2-6, with D unclear. The germline V gene has CDR1 MNHNY and CDR2 SVGAGI (reference sequence). This CDR3 spans 15 amino acids. V gave up 7 bases and J gave up 2 bases, with 12 bases separating them. The CDR3 loop is CASTIGPAGANVLTF. The CDR3 region has the DNA TGTGCCAGCACTATAGGCCCCGCTGGGGCCAACGTCCTGACTTTC.

There are a few counts of this clonotype. The chain has TRBV29-1 and TRBJ2-1; maybe TRBD2 (5 bases). The V end was cut by 7 bases, the J end by 4 bases, with 17 bases between. CDR3 length: 14 residues. Germline CDR1 is SQVTM and CDR2 is ANQGSEA. CDR3 coding DNA: TGCAGCGCATCAGGAGCGGACCTGTACAATGAGCAGTTCTTC. Residues: CSASGADLYNEQFF.

This clonotype was seen a few times. Here the CDR3 DNA reads TGTGCCAGCAGCCAAGTGGAGGGGAGGGGTGAAAAACTGTTTTTT. This encodes CASSQVEGRGEKLFF. V is TRBV3-1 and J is TRBJ1-4; perhaps TRBD1 as D (5 bases). Germline CDR1 reads LGHDT; CDR2 reads YNNKEL (reference sequence). The CDR3 runs to 15 residues. V gave up 1 base and J gave up 7 bases, with 13 bases separating them. Full variable domain (outside the CDR3, taken from reference TRBV3-1 and TRBJ1-4): DTAVSQTPKYLVTQMGNDKSIKCEQNLGHDTMYWYKQDSKKFLKIMFSYNNKELIINETVPNRFSPKSPDKAHLNLHINSLELGDSAVYFCASSQVEGRGEKLFFGSGTQLSVL.